This TCR beta chain appears in the sequencing data of a study of T-cell memory formation after mild COVID-19. V dropped 4 bases and J dropped 5 bases, with 6 bases sitting between them. This CDR3 is built from 11 residues. Germline loops: CDR1 MGHRA, CDR2 YSYEKL. Findings and caveats of the study: Clones contracting day 15 to 85 were balanced CD4/CD8; later expanders leaned CD4+. The study detected some responding clones in pre-infection memory, suggesting cross-reactive memory joined.

About this clonotype: Its antigen is not known.

TCRdb re-called the 5' RACE reads through MiXCR, storing one row per CDR3 protein. The table has 65,000 to 90,000 distinct CDR3 sequences, 9.5% to 15% seen once. The chain has TRBV4-1 and TRBJ2-7, with unresolved D. This sequence was found in a young man who had mild COVID-19 (a few samples of this study predate the infection). Cell type and time point are not known. Sample: PBMCs or a T cell subset sorted from them (not recorded which). The CDR3 sequence is CASSPSDEQYF. The CDR3 DNA follows: TGCGCCAGCAGCCCTTCGGACGAGCAGTACTTC.